The clone carrying this T cell receptor (beta chain) was observed a few times. Its antigen is unidentified. The sample comes from a study of T-cell memory formation after mild COVID-19. Findings and limits, study-wide: Cross-reactive memory apparently joined, as some responding clones appeared in pre-infection memory.

With V trimmed by 5 bases and J by 8 bases, 15 bases remained unmatched. The CDR3 loop spans 16 amino acids. From germline, CDR1 is MGHRA and CDR2 YSYEKL. Constant-segment primers and 5'RACE yielded cDNA libraries for TCR alpha and TCR beta, each carrying sample barcodes and UMIs. TCRdb re-called the 5' RACE reads with MiXCR, one entry per CDR3 protein. This table has roughly 450,000 distinct CDR3 sequences, around 17% appearing once. Sequenced sample: PBMCs or a T cell subset sorted from them (not recorded which). This TCR came from a young man who had mild COVID-19 (a few samples of this study predate the infection). Cell type and time point are not known. The chain recombines TRBV4-1 with TRBJ1-2; 9 nucleotides line up with TRBD1. The CDR3 coding sequence is TGCGCCAGCAGCTATACGAAGGGGACAGGGTCATTCGGCTACACCTTC. This codes for CASSYTKGTGSFGYTF.